This T cell receptor (beta chain) originates from a study of T cell responses to AZD1222 COVID-19 vaccine. Sequenced by immunoSEQ multiplex PCR; TCRdb stores in-frame clones only, minus some. The table records roughly 130,000 clones, approximately 85% of them present only once. The CDR3 has 16 amino acids. Looked up from germline, CDR1 is ENHRY and CDR2 is SYGVKD. Trimming at V came to 4 bases and at J to 4 bases, leaving 6 bases not matched to a gene. The TCR was taken from an adult in good health. The chain is built from TRBV10-3 and TRBJ2-7; 14 bases agree with TRBD2. This specimen consisted of peripheral blood, obtained on day 0 of AZD1222 vaccination. The CDR3 sequence is CAISGRTSGGRYEQYF. The CDR3 region has the DNA TGTGCCATCAGTGGTAGGACTAGCGGGGGGCGGTACGAGCAGTACTTC.